This T cell receptor (beta chain) was documented in a study of CD8 T cells in ankylosing spondylitis. J lost 8 bases, V lost 5 bases, and 9 bases had no gene match. The germline V gene has CDR1 LGHNA and CDR2 YNFKEQ. This CDR3 has 15 amino acids. In this sample, this clonotype turned up a few times. What it recognizes is unknown. In making TCR beta libraries, quantitative 5'-RACE with molecular barcodes was used. TCRdb used MiXCR to reprocess the 5' RACE reads, holding one entry per CDR3 protein. The sample holds about 440,000 distinct CDR3 sequences, 17% seen once. Study-level findings and limits: Made up of eight highly homologous variants, a TCR beta motif appeared characteristic of ankylosing spondylitis blood.

This chain uses TRBV4-2 with TRBJ2-1, with TRBD2 matching over 10 bases. The sequence was obtained from a male donor with ankylosing spondylitis. Sequencing used blood, either unsorted or a sorted T cell fraction (not recorded which). The CDR3: CASSLGGTSDDEQFF. DNA of the CDR3: TGTGCCAGCAGCTTAGGTGGGACTAGCGACGATGAGCAGTTCTTC.